A selection of T cell receptor beta chains follows, all from one sample in a study of T-cell reconstitution after alpha-beta-depleted transplantation in children. TCRdb fed the PCR reads into MiXCR, producing one record per CDR3 protein. The sample lists some 530,000 distinct CDR3 sequences, approximately 12% occurring once. Here the sequenced sample was PBMCs from the stem cell graft donor, taken from the stem cell graft. All receptors derive from a human donor who donated a stem cell graft to a child with combined immunodeficiency. Both conserved end residues are part of each CDR3. A D gene is named only where the DNA matches it firmly. Where a row states a size, it is once, few, many or the class of an expanded clone; other rows omit it.

d_gene: .; v_gene: TRBV12-3/TRBV12-4; j_gene: TRBJ1-1; abundance: .; CDR3aa: CASILAENTEAFF; CDR3nt: TGTGCCAGCATCCTCGCAGAGAACACTGAAGCTTTCTTT
d_gene: .; v_gene: TRBV19; j_gene: TRBJ2-7; abundance: .; CDR3aa: CASSIGIASSYEQYF; CDR3nt: TGTGCCAGTAGTATAGGGATCGCCAGCTCCTACGAGCAGTACTTC
d_gene: TRBD1; v_gene: TRBV5-1; j_gene: TRBJ1-6; abundance: .; CDR3aa: CASSEDRGWNSPLHF; CDR3nt: TGCGCCAGCAGCGAAGACAGGGGCTGGAATTCACCCCTCCACTTT
d_gene: .; v_gene: TRBV10-3; j_gene: TRBJ2-5; abundance: many; CDR3aa: CAISVGTSQETQYF; CDR3nt: TGTGCCATCAGTGTGGGGACATCACAAGAGACCCAGTACTTC
d_gene: .; v_gene: TRBV7-2; j_gene: TRBJ2-5; abundance: few; CDR3aa: CASSLGFQGETQYF; CDR3nt: TGTGCCAGCAGCTTAGGATTTCAGGGGGAGACCCAGTACTTC
d_gene: TRBD1; v_gene: TRBV18; j_gene: TRBJ2-7; abundance: many; CDR3aa: CASSPSGQGYNEQYF; CDR3nt: TGTGCCAGCTCACCCTCGGGACAGGGGTACAACGAGCAGTACTTC
d_gene: TRBD1; v_gene: TRBV5-1; j_gene: TRBJ2-1; abundance: .; CDR3aa: CASNPSPTGRNKQFF; CDR3nt: TGCGCCAGCAACCCAAGCCCGACAGGGAGAAATAAGCAGTTCTTC
d_gene: TRBD1; v_gene: TRBV7-3; j_gene: TRBJ2-1; abundance: few; CDR3aa: CASSATGSYEQFF; CDR3nt: TGTGCCAGCAGCGCGACAGGGTCGTATGAGCAGTTCTTC
d_gene: TRBD1; v_gene: TRBV12-3/TRBV12-4; j_gene: TRBJ2-7; abundance: .; CDR3aa: CASSFRTGLLAYEQYF; CDR3nt: TGTGCCAGCAGTTTCCGGACAGGTCTTTTGGCCTACGAGCAGTACTTC
d_gene: .; v_gene: TRBV30; j_gene: TRBJ2-7; abundance: .; CDR3aa: CAWSKGAVGEQYF; CDR3nt: TGTGCCTGGAGTAAAGGGGCGGTGGGGGAGCAGTACTTC
d_gene: .; v_gene: TRBV9; j_gene: TRBJ1-5; abundance: .; CDR3aa: CASSGAPLNQPQHF; CDR3nt: TGTGCCAGCAGCGGGGCCCCCTTAAATCAGCCCCAGCATTTT
d_gene: TRBD1; v_gene: TRBV29-1; j_gene: TRBJ2-1; abundance: few; CDR3aa: CSADGDRGNNEQFF; CDR3nt: TGCAGCGCCGACGGGGACAGGGGGAACAATGAGCAGTTCTTC
d_gene: TRBD2; v_gene: TRBV12-3/TRBV12-4; j_gene: TRBJ2-3; abundance: many; CDR3aa: CASSFSLAGVDTQYF; CDR3nt: TGTGCCAGCAGTTTCTCACTAGCGGGAGTAGATACGCAGTATTTT
d_gene: .; v_gene: TRBV7-2; j_gene: TRBJ2-1; abundance: .; CDR3aa: CASSLGSARGNEQFF; CDR3nt: TGTGCCAGCAGCTTAGGGTCAGCTCGGGGCAATGAGCAGTTCTTC
d_gene: .; v_gene: TRBV7-9; j_gene: TRBJ2-1; abundance: .; CDR3aa: CASSSDVAGYNEQFF; CDR3nt: TGTGCCAGCAGCTCAGACGTGGCGGGTTACAATGAGCAGTTCTTC
d_gene: .; v_gene: TRBV28; j_gene: TRBJ1-1; abundance: .; CDR3aa: CASSLSQGTEAFF; CDR3nt: TGTGCCAGCAGTTTGTCTCAGGGCACTGAAGCTTTCTTT
d_gene: .; v_gene: TRBV5-1; j_gene: TRBJ2-5; abundance: .; CDR3aa: CASSSIGGPASYQETQYF; CDR3nt: TGCGCCAGCAGCTCCATAGGGGGGCCTGCCTCGTACCAAGAGACCCAGTACTTC
d_gene: .; v_gene: TRBV10-3; j_gene: TRBJ1-1; abundance: few; CDR3aa: CAISEAGGENTEAFF; CDR3nt: TGTGCCATCAGTGAGGCAGGAGGGGAAAACACTGAAGCTTTCTTT
d_gene: .; v_gene: TRBV12-5; j_gene: TRBJ2-7; abundance: .; CDR3aa: CASGLGTAYEQYF; CDR3nt: TGTGCTAGTGGTTTGGGGACAGCCTACGAGCAGTACTTC
d_gene: TRBD2; v_gene: TRBV18; j_gene: TRBJ2-1; abundance: .; CDR3aa: CASTSSGLYNEQFF; CDR3nt: TGTGCCAGCACTTCTAGCGGACTCTACAATGAGCAGTTCTTC
d_gene: TRBD2; v_gene: TRBV12-3/TRBV12-4; j_gene: TRBJ2-3; abundance: many; CDR3aa: CASSPSGRGTDTQYF; CDR3nt: TGTGCCAGCAGTCCTAGCGGGAGAGGCACAGATACGCAGTATTTT
d_gene: TRBD2; v_gene: TRBV12-3/TRBV12-4; j_gene: TRBJ2-7; abundance: many; CDR3aa: CASSPAGFSYEQYF; CDR3nt: TGTGCCAGCAGCCCAGCGGGATTCTCCTACGAGCAGTACTTC
d_gene: TRBD1; v_gene: TRBV4-2; j_gene: TRBJ2-2; abundance: many; CDR3aa: CASSPRAGTGVRELFF; CDR3nt: TGTGCCAGCAGCCCTCGCGCCGGGACAGGGGTCAGGGAGCTGTTTTTT
d_gene: .; v_gene: TRBV12-3/TRBV12-4; j_gene: TRBJ1-3; abundance: many; CDR3aa: CASSLNTIYF; CDR3nt: TGTGCCAGCAGTTTAAACACCATATATTTT
d_gene: .; v_gene: TRBV7-2; j_gene: TRBJ2-7; abundance: few; CDR3aa: CASSPQGLNSYEQYF; CDR3nt: TGTGCCAGCAGCCCCCAGGGACTGAATTCCTACGAGCAGTACTTC
d_gene: TRBD1; v_gene: TRBV12-3/TRBV12-4; j_gene: TRBJ2-1; abundance: .; CDR3aa: CASSWTGISYNEQFF; CDR3nt: TGTGCCAGCAGCTGGACAGGTATCTCCTACAATGAGCAGTTCTTC
d_gene: .; v_gene: TRBV5-1; j_gene: TRBJ2-1; abundance: .; CDR3aa: CASSGGTGLLPSYNEQFF; CDR3nt: TGCGCCAGCAGCGGCGGAACCGGACTGCTCCCCTCCTACAATGAGCAGTTCTTC
d_gene: .; v_gene: TRBV12-3/TRBV12-4; j_gene: TRBJ2-7; abundance: many; CDR3aa: CASSLQAVEGYEQYF; CDR3nt: TGTGCCAGCAGTTTACAGGCGGTCGAGGGCTACGAGCAGTACTTC
d_gene: .; v_gene: TRBV10-3; j_gene: TRBJ2-1; abundance: few; CDR3aa: CAISESMAGAAYNEQFF; CDR3nt: TGTGCCATCAGTGAGTCAATGGCGGGGGCAGCCTACAATGAGCAGTTCTTC
d_gene: TRBD2; v_gene: TRBV20-1; j_gene: TRBJ2-7; abundance: .; CDR3aa: CSARAPLAGDTPYYEQYF; CDR3nt: TGCAGTGCTAGAGCCCCACTAGCGGGGGACACCCCCTACTACGAGCAGTACTTC
d_gene: TRBD1; v_gene: TRBV29-1; j_gene: TRBJ2-7; abundance: few; CDR3aa: CSDDPRQGSVVYEQYF; CDR3nt: TGCAGCGATGACCCCCGACAGGGGTCAGTTGTCTACGAGCAGTACTTC
d_gene: TRBD1; v_gene: TRBV12-3/TRBV12-4; j_gene: TRBJ1-6; abundance: many; CDR3aa: CASSPEGQPDSPLHF; CDR3nt: TGTGCCAGCAGCCCAGAGGGACAGCCAGATTCACCCCTCCACTTT
d_gene: .; v_gene: TRBV24-1; j_gene: TRBJ2-1; abundance: .; CDR3aa: CATSDPRDGNNEQFF; CDR3nt: TGTGCCACCAGTGATCCGCGGGACGGCAACAATGAGCAGTTCTTC
d_gene: .; v_gene: TRBV29-1; j_gene: TRBJ2-1; abundance: many; CDR3aa: CSVSLQGSEQFF; CDR3nt: TGCAGCGTAAGCTTACAGGGATCTGAGCAGTTCTTC
d_gene: TRBD1; v_gene: TRBV7-3; j_gene: TRBJ2-1; abundance: many; CDR3aa: CASSSRDSTHNEQFF; CDR3nt: TGTGCCAGCAGCTCCCGGGACAGCACTCACAATGAGCAGTTCTTC
d_gene: TRBD2; v_gene: TRBV2; j_gene: TRBJ2-3; abundance: .; CDR3aa: CASEVFAGGGTDTQYF; CDR3nt: TGTGCCAGCGAAGTGTTCGCGGGAGGGGGGACAGATACGCAGTATTTT
d_gene: .; v_gene: TRBV4-1; j_gene: TRBJ1-1; abundance: .; CDR3aa: CASSQDLTAAFF; CDR3nt: TGCGCCAGCAGCCAAGATCTTACTGCGGCTTTCTTT
d_gene: .; v_gene: TRBV12-3/TRBV12-4; j_gene: TRBJ2-7; abundance: many; CDR3aa: CASSSDRLYEQYF; CDR3nt: TGTGCCAGCAGTTCAGACAGACTTTACGAGCAGTACTTC
d_gene: .; v_gene: TRBV20-1; j_gene: TRBJ2-3; abundance: few; CDR3aa: CSASIPGTSTDTQYF; CDR3nt: TGCAGTGCTTCTATACCCGGGACTAGCACAGATACGCAGTATTTT
d_gene: .; v_gene: TRBV6-5; j_gene: TRBJ1-2; abundance: .; CDR3aa: CASSTGIASYYTF; CDR3nt: TGTGCCAGCAGTACTGGGATTGCGAGTTACTACACCTTC
d_gene: .; v_gene: TRBV2; j_gene: TRBJ2-7; abundance: .; CDR3aa: CASRTDGYEQYF; CDR3nt: TGTGCCAGCAGAACCGACGGTTACGAGCAGTACTTC
d_gene: TRBD2; v_gene: TRBV18; j_gene: TRBJ2-5; abundance: few; CDR3aa: CASSDGLAGYQETQYF; CDR3nt: TGTGCCAGCTCGGACGGACTAGCGGGATACCAAGAGACCCAGTACTTC
d_gene: .; v_gene: TRBV12-3/TRBV12-4; j_gene: TRBJ1-2; abundance: few; CDR3aa: CASTPGDFGGYTF; CDR3nt: TGTGCCAGCACCCCTGGGGATTTTGGGGGCTACACCTTC
d_gene: .; v_gene: TRBV5-5; j_gene: TRBJ2-7; abundance: .; CDR3aa: CASSVYPDSYTYEQYF; CDR3nt: TGTGCCAGCAGCGTCTACCCGGACAGTTATACCTACGAGCAGTACTTC